Below are 14 T cell receptor beta chains sequenced from a single sample in a study of blood T cell repertoires in COVID-19. Clones were read by immunoSEQ multiplex PCR, and TCRdb kept only the in-frame ones, dropping some. The sample records tens of thousands of clones, around 80% being singletons. The sample was peripheral blood. The receptors derive from a man aged 80 or over with acute or convalescent COVID-19.

J is TRBJ2-7 and V is TRBV29-1; 10 bases are a match to TRBD1. The CDR3 consists of 12 residues. The germline V gene encodes CDR1 SQVTM and CDR2 ANQGSEA. Losses at the gene ends were 7 bases for V and 3 bases for J; bases not matched to a gene: 3. CDR3 sequence (DNA): TGCAGCGCCCGGACAGGGGGCTACGAGCAGTACTTC. This gives the protein CSARTGGYEQYF.

This chain links TRBV5-6 with TRBJ1-2, with D possibly matching TRBD1 (6 bases). The CDR3 has 13 residues. V lost 4 bases to trimming and J lost 4 bases, with 11 bases between them. Germline-derived CDR1 and CDR2 are SGHDT and YYEEEE. CDR3: CASSRDTPYGYTF. DNA of the CDR3: TGTGCCAGCAGCCGGGACACCCCCTATGGCTACACCTTC.

The CDR3: CASRLTGEGGYTF. The CDR3 bases are TGTGCCAGCAGATTGACAGGGGAGGGCGGCTACACCTTC. The chain combines TRBV6-5 with TRBJ1-2; 8 bases align to TRBD1. The CDR3 is 13 amino acids. Germline V gene sequence: CDR1 MNHEY, CDR2 SVGAGI. Unmatched junction bases numbered 8, after V lost 6 bases and J lost 8 bases.

The rearrangement links TRBV7-2 to TRBJ2-3, with 7 bases aligning to TRBD2. The CDR3 runs to 14 residues. Germline CDR1 and CDR2: SGHTA and FQGNSA. Losses at the gene ends were 5 bases for V and 2 bases for J; bases not matched to a gene: 4. The CDR3 nucleotides are TGTGCCAGCAGCGCAGCGGGATTCACAGATACGCAGTATTTT. Translation: CASSAAGFTDTQYF.

This sequence joins TRBV18 and TRBJ1-5; D remains unclear. With 1 base removed from V and 5 bases from J, the gap between germline ends came to 6 bases. Germline CDR1 KGHSH, CDR2 LQKENI. The CDR3 has 13 residues. The CDR3 protein is CASSPQGDQPQHF. The CDR3 region has the DNA TGTGCCAGCTCACCACAGGGAGATCAGCCCCAGCATTTT. Full variable domain (outside the CDR3, taken from reference TRBV18 and TRBJ1-5): NAGVMQNPRHLVRRRGQEARLRCSPMKGHSHVYWYRQLPEEGLKFMVYLQKENIIDESGMPKERFSAEFPKEGPSILRIQQVVRGDSAAYFCASSPQGDQPQHFGDGTRLSIL.

The rearrangement uses TRBV11-2 and TRBJ1-2; D is unresolved. Trimming removed 3 bases from V and 7 bases from J, with 15 bases in between. CDR3 length: 14 amino acids. Germline assignment: CDR1 SGHAT and CDR2 FQNNGV. DNA of the CDR3: TGTGCCAGCAGCTTTAGTTCTACTGTGTCTGGCTACACCTTC. Translating gives CASSFSSTVSGYTF.

J is TRBJ1-6 and V is TRBV10-3; D unclear. The CDR3 is 15 amino acids. Between the trimmed V and J ends, which lost 1 base and 7 bases, there was a span of 11 bases. Germline-derived CDR1 and CDR2 are ENHRY and SYGVKD. CDR3 bases: TGTGCCATCAGTGAGTGGGGAGATTGGAATTCACCCCTCCACTTT. Translating gives CAISEWGDWNSPLHF.

The V and J genes are TRBV19 and TRBJ1-4, with a tentative D call TRBD1 (6 bases). Looked up from germline, CDR1 is LNHDA and CDR2 is SQIVND (reference sequence). V lost 3 bases, J lost 8 bases, and 13 bases lay in between. This CDR3 is built from 14 residues. CDR3 loop: CASSMRGGAEKLFF. The CDR3 nucleotides read TGTGCCAGTAGTATGAGGGGGGGCGCGGAAAAACTGTTTTTT.

The chain's CDR3 is CAWSAPRGGILHSIYEQYF. CDR3 nucleotides: TGTGCCTGGAGTGCTCCTCGGGGGGGAATCCTGCATTCCATCTACGAGCAGTACTTC. J is TRBJ2-7 and V is TRBV30; 8 bases are a match to TRBD2. This CDR3 has 19 amino acids. The V segment lost 1 base and the J segment 3 bases; nucleotides outside the gene matches: 20. Per the germline V gene, CDR1 is GTSNPN and CDR2 is SVGIG (reference sequence).

The chain is built from TRBV5-1 and TRBJ1-3, with D maybe TRBD1 (5 bases). This CDR3 has 15 residues. The germline V gene has CDR1 SGHRS and CDR2 YFSETQ. Deletions cut 0 bases from V and 0 bases from J, with 7 bases between. The CDR3 protein is CASSLGQSSGNTIYF. CDR3 in DNA: TGCGCCAGCAGCTTGGGACAGAGCTCTGGAAACACCATATATTTT.

The chain joins TRBV3-1 (or the pseudogene TRBV3-2) to TRBJ1-4; weak D call: TRBD1 (6 bases). The CDR3 has 15 amino acids. With 4 bases removed from V and 7 bases from J, the gap between germline ends came to 16 bases. The germline gives CDR1 LGHDT, CDR2 YNNKEL (reference sequence). The CDR3 loop reads CASSRNRGGGEKLFF. The DNA for the CDR3 is TGTGCCAGCAGCCGTAATAGGGGGGGCGGTGAAAAACTGTTTTTT.

V is TRBV18 and J is TRBJ2-3; a weak D match, TRBD1 (6 bases). V was cut by 5 bases and J by 3 bases, with 12 bases left in between. Per the germline V gene, CDR1 is KGHSH and CDR2 is LQKENI. This CDR3 has 14 amino acids. The CDR3 DNA is TGTGCCAGCTCATCGGGCGGACAGACAGATACGCAGTATTTT. Its protein is CASSSGGQTDTQYF.

The gene calls are TRBV21-1 and TRBJ2-3; TRBD1 is the table's D call, not checked against the DNA. TRBV21-1 is a documented pseudogene. The CDR3 length is 13 residues. DNA of the CDR3: TGTGCCAGCAGCGACATACAGGGAGATACGCAGTATTTT. Its protein product is CASSDIQGDTQYF.

The chain has TRBV20-1 and TRBJ1-2, with no clear D. The CDR3 totals 10 residues. Looked up from germline, CDR1 is DFQATT and CDR2 is SNEGSKA (reference sequence). V gave up 5 bases and J gave up 4 bases, with 5 bases separating them. This CDR3 reads CSAPIYGYTF. In DNA form, the CDR3 reads TGCAGTGCTCCCATCTATGGCTACACCTTC.